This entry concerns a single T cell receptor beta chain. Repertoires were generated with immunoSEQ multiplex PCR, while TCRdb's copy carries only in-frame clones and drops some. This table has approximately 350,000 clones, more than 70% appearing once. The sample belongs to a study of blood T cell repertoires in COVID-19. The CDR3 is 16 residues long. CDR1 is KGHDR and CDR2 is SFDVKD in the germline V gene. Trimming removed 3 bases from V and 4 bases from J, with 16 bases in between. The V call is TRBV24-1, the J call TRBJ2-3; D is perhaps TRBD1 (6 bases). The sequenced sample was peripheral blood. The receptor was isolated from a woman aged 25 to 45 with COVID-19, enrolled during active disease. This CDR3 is CATSDEQGFSADTQYF. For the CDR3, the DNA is TGTGCCACCAGTGATGAACAGGGTTTCTCCGCAGATACGCAGTATTTT.